The T cell receptor beta chain under discussion was sequenced for a study of blood T cell repertoires in COVID-19. Study as a whole: Both acute and convalescent COVID-19 samples were obtained from the United States, Italy and Spain. T cells, B-cell-depleted T cells, or PBMCs provided the cDNA or gDNA that served as material.

With V trimmed by 3 bases and J by 4 bases, 5 bases remained unmatched. The CDR3 totals 14 residues. In germline, CDR1 is MNHEY, CDR2 SMNVEV (reference sequence). Adults between roughly 18 and 95 years of age took part from about two dozen US areas. Profiling relied on immunoSEQ multiplex PCR, and the TCRdb table lists in-frame clones only, not all of them. The repertoire includes around 500,000 clones, about 85% of them detected once, and around 8% sits in the top ten. The sequenced material came from PBMCs or T cells enriched from blood (not recorded which). The TCR sequence derives from a woman aged 55-69 years who had recovered from COVID-19. The J gene is TRBJ1-1, the V gene TRBV27, with TRBD1 matching over 7 bases. The CDR3 DNA reads as TGTGCCAGCAGTTTTACAGGGGTGGCCACTGAAGCTTTCTTT. It yields the protein CASSFTGVATEAFF.